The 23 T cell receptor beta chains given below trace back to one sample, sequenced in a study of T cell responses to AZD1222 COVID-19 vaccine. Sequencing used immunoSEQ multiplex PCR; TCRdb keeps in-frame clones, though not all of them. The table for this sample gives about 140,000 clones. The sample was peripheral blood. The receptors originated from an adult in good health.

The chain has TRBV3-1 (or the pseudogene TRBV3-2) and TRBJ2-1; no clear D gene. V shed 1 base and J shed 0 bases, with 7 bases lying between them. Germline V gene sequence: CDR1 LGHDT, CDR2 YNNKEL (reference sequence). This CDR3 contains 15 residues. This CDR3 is CASSQGGTSYNEQFF. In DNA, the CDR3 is TGTGCCAGCAGCCAAGGGGGTACCTCCTACAATGAGCAGTTCTTC.

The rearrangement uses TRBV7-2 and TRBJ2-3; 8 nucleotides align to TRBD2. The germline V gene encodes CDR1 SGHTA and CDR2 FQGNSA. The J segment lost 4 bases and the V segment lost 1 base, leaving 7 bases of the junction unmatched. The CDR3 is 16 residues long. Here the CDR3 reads CASSLGSGVRADTQYF. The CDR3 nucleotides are TGTGCCAGCAGCTTAGGTAGCGGGGTAAGGGCAGATACGCAGTATTTT.

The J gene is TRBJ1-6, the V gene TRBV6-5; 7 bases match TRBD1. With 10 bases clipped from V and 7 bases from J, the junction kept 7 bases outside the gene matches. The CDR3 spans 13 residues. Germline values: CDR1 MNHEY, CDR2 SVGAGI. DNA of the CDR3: TGTGCCACCACAGGGGCGCACAATTCACCCCTCCACTTT. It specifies CATTGAHNSPLHF.

CDR3 DNA sequence: TGTGCCTGGAATAGCGGTTTTAACACAGATACGCAGTATTTT. This translates into CAWNSGFNTDTQYF. The gene calls are TRBV30 and TRBJ2-3; D is perhaps TRBD2 (6 bases). This CDR3 contains 14 residues. Trimming cost V 4 bases and J 2 bases, with 13 bases left between them. Germline lookup yields CDR1 GTSNPN and CDR2 SVGIG (reference sequence).

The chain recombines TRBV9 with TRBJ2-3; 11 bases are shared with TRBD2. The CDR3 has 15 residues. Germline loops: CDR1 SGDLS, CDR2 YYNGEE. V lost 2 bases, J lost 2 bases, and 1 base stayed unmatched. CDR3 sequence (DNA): TGTGCCAGCAGCGTTAGCGGGGGGGTCACAGATACGCAGTATTTT. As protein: CASSVSGGVTDTQYF.

CDR3 loop: CASSPGSDSYGYTF. Here the CDR3 DNA reads TGTGCCAGCTCCCCAGGTTCCGATTCTTATGGCTACACCTTC. The chain carries TRBV18 and TRBJ1-2; D uncertain. The CDR3 runs 14 residues. Germline values: CDR1 KGHSH, CDR2 LQKENI. V shed 6 bases and J shed 5 bases, with 16 bases lying between them.

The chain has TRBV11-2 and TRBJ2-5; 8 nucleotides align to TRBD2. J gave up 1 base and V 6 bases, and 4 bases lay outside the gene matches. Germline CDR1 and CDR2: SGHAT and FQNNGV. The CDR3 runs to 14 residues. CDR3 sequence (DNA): TGTGCCAGCAGTAGCGGGGCCTTCCAAGAGACCCAGTACTTC. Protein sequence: CASSSGAFQETQYF.

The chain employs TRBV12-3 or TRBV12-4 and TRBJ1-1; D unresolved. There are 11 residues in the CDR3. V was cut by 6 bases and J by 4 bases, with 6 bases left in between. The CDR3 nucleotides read TGTGCCAGCAGGATGGGCACTGAAGCTTTCTTT. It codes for CASRMGTEAFF.

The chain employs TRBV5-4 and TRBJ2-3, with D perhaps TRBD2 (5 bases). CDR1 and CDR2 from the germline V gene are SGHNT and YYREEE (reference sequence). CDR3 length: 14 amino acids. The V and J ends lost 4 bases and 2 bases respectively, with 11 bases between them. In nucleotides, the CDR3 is TGTGCCAGCAGCCATGACCGGGACACAGATACGCAGTATTTT. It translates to CASSHDRDTDTQYF.

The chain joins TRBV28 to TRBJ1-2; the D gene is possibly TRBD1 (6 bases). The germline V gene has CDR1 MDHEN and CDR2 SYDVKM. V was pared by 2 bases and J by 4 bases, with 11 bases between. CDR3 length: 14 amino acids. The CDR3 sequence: CASSLGGQSYGYTF. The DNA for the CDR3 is TGTGCCAGCAGTTTAGGCGGACAGAGCTATGGCTACACCTTC.

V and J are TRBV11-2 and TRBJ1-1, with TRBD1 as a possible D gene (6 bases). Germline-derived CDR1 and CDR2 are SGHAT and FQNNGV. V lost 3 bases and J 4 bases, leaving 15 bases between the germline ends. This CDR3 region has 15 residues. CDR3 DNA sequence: TGTGCCAGCAGCTTGGGGGCCACGGGGGGCACTGAAGCTTTCTTT. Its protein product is CASSLGATGGTEAFF. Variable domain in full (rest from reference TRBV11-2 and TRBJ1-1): EAGVAQSPRYKIIEKRQSVAFWCNPISGHATLYWYQQILGQGPKLLIQFQNNGVVDDSQLPKDRFSAERLKGVDSTLKIQPAKLEDSAVYLCASSLGATGGTEAFFGQGTRLTVV.

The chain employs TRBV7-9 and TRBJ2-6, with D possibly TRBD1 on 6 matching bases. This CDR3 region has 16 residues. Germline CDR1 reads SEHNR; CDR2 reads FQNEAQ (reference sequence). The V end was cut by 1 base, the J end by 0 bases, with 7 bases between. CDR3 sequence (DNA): TGTGCCAGCAGCTTAGAGGGGGTCTCTGGGGCCAACGTCCTGACTTTC. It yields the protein CASSLEGVSGANVLTF.

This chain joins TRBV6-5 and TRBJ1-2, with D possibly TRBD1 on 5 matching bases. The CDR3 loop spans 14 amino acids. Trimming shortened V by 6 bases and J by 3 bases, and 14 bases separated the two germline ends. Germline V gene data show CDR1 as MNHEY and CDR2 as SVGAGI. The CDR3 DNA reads TGTGCCAGCAGGTTGGGGGGTTTGGACTATGGCTACACCTTC. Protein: CASRLGGLDYGYTF.

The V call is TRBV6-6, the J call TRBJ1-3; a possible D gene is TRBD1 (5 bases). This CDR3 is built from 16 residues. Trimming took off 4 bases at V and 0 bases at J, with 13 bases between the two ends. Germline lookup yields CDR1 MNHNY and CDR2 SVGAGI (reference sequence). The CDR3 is CASSFEGPNSGNTIYF. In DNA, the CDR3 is TGTGCCAGCAGTTTCGAGGGACCAAACTCTGGAAACACCATATATTTT.

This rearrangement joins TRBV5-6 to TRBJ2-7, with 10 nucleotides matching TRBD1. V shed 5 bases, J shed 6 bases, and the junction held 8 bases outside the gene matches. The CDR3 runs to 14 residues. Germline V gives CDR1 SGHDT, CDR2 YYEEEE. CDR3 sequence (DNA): TGTGCCAGCAGTTACGGGACAGGGGCCGGCGAGCAGTACTTC. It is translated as CASSYGTGAGEQYF.

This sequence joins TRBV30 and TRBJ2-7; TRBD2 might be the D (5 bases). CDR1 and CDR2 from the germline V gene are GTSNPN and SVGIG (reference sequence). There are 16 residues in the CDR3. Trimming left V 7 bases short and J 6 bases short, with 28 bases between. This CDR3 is CASSLSPTPAVSEQYF. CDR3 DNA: TGTGCCTCTAGCCTCTCCCCCACTCCCGCGGTCTCCGAGCAGTACTTC.

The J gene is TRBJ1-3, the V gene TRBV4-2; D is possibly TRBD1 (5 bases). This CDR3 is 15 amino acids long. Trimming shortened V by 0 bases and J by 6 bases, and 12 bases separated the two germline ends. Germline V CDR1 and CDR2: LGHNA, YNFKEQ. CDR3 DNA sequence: TGTGCCAGCAGCCAAGATCGGGGGAGGTTAAACACCATATATTTT. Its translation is CASSQDRGRLNTIYF.

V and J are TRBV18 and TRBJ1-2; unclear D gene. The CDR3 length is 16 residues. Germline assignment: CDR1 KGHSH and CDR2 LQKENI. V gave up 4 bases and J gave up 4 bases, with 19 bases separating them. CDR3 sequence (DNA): TGTGCCAGCTCACGGTCTCGGCCAGAGTTGAGCTATGGCTACACCTTC. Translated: CASSRSRPELSYGYTF.

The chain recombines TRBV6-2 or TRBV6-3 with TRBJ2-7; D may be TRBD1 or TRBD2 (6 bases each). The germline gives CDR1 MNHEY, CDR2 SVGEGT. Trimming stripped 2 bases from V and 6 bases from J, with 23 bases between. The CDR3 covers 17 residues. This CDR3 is CASSYGTAGSGAPEQYF. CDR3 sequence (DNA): TGTGCCAGCAGTTACGGGACGGCGGGTTCGGGGGCTCCCGAGCAGTACTTC.

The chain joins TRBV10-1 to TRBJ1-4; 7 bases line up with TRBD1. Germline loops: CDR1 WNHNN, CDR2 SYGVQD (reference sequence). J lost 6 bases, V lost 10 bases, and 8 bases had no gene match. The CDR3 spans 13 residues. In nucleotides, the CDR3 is TGCGCCAACCCGGGAAGGGGGCATGAAAAACTGTTTTTT. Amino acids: CANPGRGHEKLFF.

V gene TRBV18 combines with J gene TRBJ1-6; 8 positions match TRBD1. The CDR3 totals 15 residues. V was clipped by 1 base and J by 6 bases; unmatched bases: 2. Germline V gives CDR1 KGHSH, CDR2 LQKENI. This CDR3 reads CASSPRTGSNSPLHF. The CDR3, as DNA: TGTGCCAGCTCACCACGGACAGGGAGTAATTCACCCCTCCACTTT.

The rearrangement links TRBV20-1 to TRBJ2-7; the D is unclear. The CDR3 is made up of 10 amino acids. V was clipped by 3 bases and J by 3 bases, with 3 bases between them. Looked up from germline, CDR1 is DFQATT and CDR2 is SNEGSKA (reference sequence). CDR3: CSASFYEQYF. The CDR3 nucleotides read TGCAGTGCTAGTTTCTACGAGCAGTACTTC.

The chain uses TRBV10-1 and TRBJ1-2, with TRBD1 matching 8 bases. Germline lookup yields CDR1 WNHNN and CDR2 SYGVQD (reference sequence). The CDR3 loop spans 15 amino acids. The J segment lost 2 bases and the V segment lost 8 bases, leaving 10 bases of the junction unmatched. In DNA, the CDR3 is TGCGCCAGCGTTCGAAGGACAGGGTACAACTATGGCTACACCTTC. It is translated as CASVRRTGYNYGYTF.